A single sample gave rise to the 24 T cell receptor beta chains below, sequenced in a study of radiation and T cells in renal cell carcinoma. TCRdb's table, derived via immunoSEQ multiplex PCR, lists solely in-frame clones and lacks some. The sample has 85,000 to 100,000 clones; around nine tenths are singletons. Stated time point: baseline pretreatment blood. Treatment noted: 15 Gy SBRT to primary tumor, nephrectomy 4 weeks later. Source: blood, taken from a patient whose treatment included radiotherapy and nephrectomy. The receptor source for this set is a man in his fifties or sixties with renal cell carcinoma.

V and J are TRBV11-3 and TRBJ2-7; D not resolved. The CDR3 length is 15 residues. Trimming cost V 1 base and J 6 bases, with 16 bases left between them. Per germline, CDR1 SGHNT and CDR2 YENEEA. The CDR3 coding sequence is TGTGCCAGCAGCTTAGGTTTCAGTAAGGGCCCCGAGCAGTACTTC. As protein: CASSLGFSKGPEQYF.

The chain joins TRBV28 to TRBJ1-5, with 7 bases identical to TRBD1. Germline lookup yields CDR1 MDHEN and CDR2 SYDVKM. The length of the CDR3 is 14 residues. Trimming removed 2 bases from V and 5 bases from J; junction bases left unmatched: 3. In DNA, the CDR3 is TGTGCCAGCAGTTTAGTGACAGGGTATCAGCCCCAGCATTTT. It specifies CASSLVTGYQPQHF.

The chain employs TRBV10-3 and TRBJ2-1; TRBD2 aligns across 13 bases. CDR3 length: 17 amino acids. The germline CDR1 and CDR2 sequences are ENHRY and SYGVKD. Losses at the gene ends were 0 bases for V and 6 bases for J; bases not matched to a gene: 5. The CDR3 spells CAISESVGLAGFNEQFF. The CDR3 DNA sequence: TGTGCCATCAGTGAGTCTGTGGGACTAGCGGGATTCAATGAGCAGTTCTTC.

The chain couples TRBV19 to TRBJ1-5, with no clear D. The germline gives CDR1 LNHDA, CDR2 SQIVND (reference sequence). The V and J ends lost 6 bases and 4 bases respectively, with 10 bases between them. This CDR3 comprises 13 residues. The CDR3 DNA is TGTGCCAGTAGATTGGTTGGGAATCAGCCCCAGCATTTT. Protein sequence: CASRLVGNQPQHF.

This clone was observed a handful of times. The V gene is TRBV10-3, the J gene TRBJ1-1; D not certain. Trimming stripped 6 bases from V and 0 bases from J, with 11 bases between. This CDR3 is built from 14 residues. Per germline, CDR1 ENHRY and CDR2 SYGVKD. In DNA form, the CDR3 reads TGTGCCATCAGGCAGGATCACATGAACACTGAAGCTTTCTTT. As protein: CAIRQDHMNTEAFF.

There are many counts of this clone. V usage is TRBV5-1 and J usage is TRBJ2-1, with D possibly matching TRBD2 (6 bases). CDR1 SGHRS and CDR2 YFSETQ come from the germline V gene. The CDR3 totals 15 residues. Trimming cost V 0 bases and J 4 bases, with 11 bases left between them. The CDR3 nucleotides read TGCGCCAGCAGCTTGGGTTCGGGAGAATACAATGAGCAGTTCTTC. As protein: CASSLGSGEYNEQFF.

As regards this clone: Other DNA sequences in this sample translate to the same CDR3. This chain uses TRBV2 with TRBJ2-5, with 10 bases identical to TRBD2. Per the germline V gene, CDR1 is SNHLY and CDR2 is FYNNEI. CDR3 length: 15 amino acids. With V trimmed by 4 bases and J by 1 base, 3 bases remained unmatched. The CDR3 protein is CASSGTSGSQETQYF. CDR3 coding DNA: TGTGCCAGCAGTGGGACTAGCGGATCCCAAGAGACCCAGTACTTC.

The chain combines TRBV7-9 with TRBJ2-3; TRBD2 aligns across 11 bases. CDR3 length: 15 amino acids. CDR1 and CDR2 from the germline V gene are SEHNR and FQNEAQ (reference sequence). Trimming took 5 bases from V and 1 from J; bases not matched to a gene: 2. CDR3 DNA sequence: TGTGCCAGCAGCCAGACTAGCGGGGGCACAGATACGCAGTATTTT. It yields the protein CASSQTSGGTDTQYF.

Only one count was recorded for this clone. This chain joins TRBV10-1 and TRBJ2-3; either TRBD1 or TRBD2 may supply D (5 bases each). The CDR3 length is 13 residues. The V end was cut by 4 bases, the J end by 5 bases, with 10 bases between. CDR1 is WNHNN and CDR2 is SYGVQD in the germline V gene (reference sequence). CDR3 sequence reads: CASSVGGQDTQYF. The CDR3 bases are TGCGCCAGCAGTGTTGGGGGTCAAGATACGCAGTATTTT.

This chain joins TRBV5-1 and TRBJ2-1; TRBD2 matches 8 bases. Germline lookup yields CDR1 SGHRS and CDR2 YFSETQ. V shed 0 bases and J 2 bases; nucleotides not matched to a gene: 4. The CDR3 length is 16 residues. The chain's CDR3 is CASSLEPGGTYNEQFF. In DNA, the CDR3 is TGCGCCAGCAGCTTGGAGCCGGGAGGGACCTACAATGAGCAGTTCTTC.

The chain recombines TRBV5-1 with TRBJ2-5; 8 bases align to TRBD1. CDR3 length: 15 residues. Germline loops: CDR1 SGHRS, CDR2 YFSETQ. With 7 bases clipped from V and 5 bases from J, the junction kept 13 bases outside the gene matches. CDR3 nucleotide sequence: TGCGCCAGCTTCCTGACAGGGGAAAGCTCGGAGACCCAGTACTTC. Its protein product is CASFLTGESSETQYF.

This sequence joins TRBV7-2 and TRBJ1-1; maybe TRBD1 (6 bases). The CDR3 runs to 15 residues. Trimming cost V 1 base and J 4 bases, with 13 bases left between them. CDR1 and CDR2 (germline): SGHTA, FQGNSA. In DNA form, the CDR3 reads TGTGCCAGCAGCTTAGTGGTGGGAGGGGGCACTGAAGCTTTCTTT. This sequence encodes CASSLVVGGGTEAFF.

This clone showed up just a few times. V and J are TRBV5-5 and TRBJ2-3; tentatively, D is TRBD1 (6 bases). V was trimmed by 4 bases and J by 2 bases, leaving 11 bases between them. In germline, CDR1 is SGHKS, CDR2 YYEKEE (reference sequence). This CDR3 region has 14 residues. CDR3 in amino acids: CASSPTGPTDTQYF. The DNA of the CDR3 is TGTGCCAGCAGCCCGACAGGCCCCACAGATACGCAGTATTTT.

This rearrangement joins TRBV6-5 to TRBJ1-4; 7 bases fit TRBD1. With V trimmed by 2 bases and J by 5 bases, 2 bases remained unmatched. Germline CDR1 is MNHEY and CDR2 is SVGAGI. The CDR3 has 14 residues. The CDR3 sequence is CASSYGGQNEKLFF. The CDR3 DNA reads as TGTGCCAGCAGTTACGGGGGACAGAATGAAAAACTGTTTTTT.

The rearrangement links TRBV2 to TRBJ2-7; D may correspond to TRBD1 or TRBD2 (5 bases each). V shed 7 bases and J shed 2 bases, with 9 bases lying between them. Germline V gene data show CDR1 as SNHLY and CDR2 as FYNNEI. The length of the CDR3 is 12 residues. This CDR3 is CASTRGPYEQYF. CDR3 in DNA: TGTGCCAGCACTCGGGGACCCTACGAGCAGTACTTC.

The chain links TRBV5-1 to TRBJ2-1, with TRBD2 matching over 13 bases. V shed 0 bases and J 4 bases; nucleotides not matched to a gene: 7. The CDR3 loop spans 18 amino acids. Germline V gene sequence: CDR1 SGHRS, CDR2 YFSETQ. The CDR3 region has the DNA TGCGCCAGCAGCTTGGTGACGATGGGACTAGCGGGATACAATGAGCAGTTCTTC. Translated, it gives CASSLVTMGLAGYNEQFF.

The rearrangement uses TRBV28 and TRBJ1-1, with D possibly being TRBD1 (5 bases). Germline CDR1 is MDHEN and CDR2 is SYDVKM. V was cut by 3 bases and J by 1 base, with 9 bases left in between. The CDR3 sequence is 14 residues long. CDR3 in amino acids: CASSFGGSNTEAFF. The CDR3 nucleotides are TGTGCCAGCAGTTTCGGGGGATCGAACACTGAAGCTTTCTTT. The whole variable domain, remainder taken from reference TRBV28 and TRBJ1-1, is DVKVTQSSRYLVKRTGEKVFLECVQDMDHENMFWYRQDPGLGLRLIYFSYDVKMKEKGDIPEGYSVSREKKERFSLILESASTNQTSMYLCASSFGGSNTEAFFGQGTRLTVV.

V and J are TRBV5-5 and TRBJ1-5; 8 nucleotides align to TRBD1. The V and J ends lost 0 bases and 5 bases, in that order; junction bases with no gene match: 1. Germline CDR1 is SGHKS and CDR2 is YYEKEE (reference sequence). The CDR3 covers 14 residues. CDR3 bases: TGTGCCAGCAGCTTGGAGACAGGGGATCAGCCCCAGCATTTT. Translation: CASSLETGDQPQHF.

J is TRBJ1-5 and V is TRBV28; 7 bases map to TRBD1. The CDR3 length is 14 residues. Germline V gene data show CDR1 as MDHEN and CDR2 as SYDVKM. Trimming at V came to 9 bases and at J to 4 bases, leaving 9 bases not matched to a gene. CDR3 in DNA: TGTGCCAGTAGGCATGGGACAGCGAATCAGCCCCAGCATTTT. The encoded protein is CASRHGTANQPQHF. Using reference TRBV28 and TRBJ1-5 for the parts outside the CDR3, the full variable domain is DVKVTQSSRYLVKRTGEKVFLECVQDMDHENMFWYRQDPGLGLRLIYFSYDVKMKEKGDIPEGYSVSREKKERFSLILESASTNQTSMYLCASRHGTANQPQHFGDGTRLSIL.

The genes are TRBV5-1 and TRBJ2-7; D gene ambiguous. V dropped 6 bases and J dropped 6 bases, with 16 bases sitting between them. In germline, CDR1 is SGHRS, CDR2 YFSETQ. This CDR3 region has 13 residues. The CDR3 protein is CASTESTGLEQYF. The CDR3 nucleotides read TGCGCCAGCACCGAAAGCACTGGGCTCGAGCAGTACTTC.

The chain employs TRBV6-6 and TRBJ2-1; D tentatively fits TRBD1 or TRBD2 (6 bases each). Germline values: CDR1 MNHNY, CDR2 SVGAGI (reference sequence). V was shortened by 7 bases and J by 6 bases, with 22 bases between the two germline ends. CDR3 length: 16 amino acids. CDR3 protein: CASTYLPGARGNEQFF. CDR3 coding DNA: TGTGCCAGCACCTACCTCCCGGGGGCGCGGGGCAATGAGCAGTTCTTC.

Of note for this clone: This sample includes further DNA sequences coding for the same CDR3. This chain joins TRBV29-1 and TRBJ2-1, with TRBD2 matching 12 bases. This CDR3 comprises 14 residues. V trimming: 3 bases; J trimming: 7 bases; junction bases outside the gene matches: 4. Germline V gene sequence: CDR1 SQVTM, CDR2 ANQGSEA. The CDR3 region is CSVERLAGGNEQFF. The DNA of the CDR3 is TGCAGCGTTGAGAGGCTAGCGGGAGGGAATGAGCAGTTCTTC.

This clone was seen a handful of times. The chain employs TRBV5-1 and TRBJ1-2; D is uncertain. Trimming cost V 4 bases and J 4 bases, with 14 bases left between them. The CDR3 extends over 14 amino acids. Per the germline V gene, CDR1 is SGHRS and CDR2 is YFSETQ. In nucleotides, the CDR3 is TGCGCCAGCAGCCCGGAGGGCCAGTTCTATGGCTACACCTTC. This encodes CASSPEGQFYGYTF.

This rearrangement joins TRBV28 to TRBJ2-2; 13 nucleotides line up with TRBD2. CDR3 size: 15 residues. The V gene end was trimmed by 4 bases and the J gene end by 7 bases; junction bases not matched to a gene: 3. CDR1 and CDR2 from the germline V gene are MDHEN and SYDVKM. CDR3 residues: CASSSGTSGIGELFF. The CDR3, as DNA: TGTGCCAGCAGTTCCGGGACTAGCGGGATCGGGGAGCTGTTTTTT.